These 17 T cell receptor beta chains originate from one sample sequenced in a study of shared T cell receptors in the human thymus. The method was immunoSEQ multiplex PCR; TCRdb's version includes in-frame clones alone and lacks a portion of them. This table holds about 660,000 clones, around 87% found once. The sample also formed part of further work on human thymus T cells.

The sequenced sample consisted of thymocytes. These TCRs come from a boy in the first two years of life with a congenital heart defect.

This clone was seen once. The V call is TRBV5-1, the J call TRBJ2-1; TRBD1 matches 12 bases. Germline V gives CDR1 SGHRS, CDR2 YFSETQ. CDR3 size: 17 residues. Trimming took 2 bases from V and 7 from J; bases not matched to a gene: 10. DNA for the CDR3: TGCGCCAGCAGCTTAACTAGCCGGGACAGGGGGCTTAATGAGCAGTTCTTC. This codes for CASSLTSRDRGLNEQFF.

The V call is TRBV5-1, the J call TRBJ2-7; 8 positions match TRBD1. This CDR3 spans 16 amino acids. Germline V gene lookup returns CDR1 SGHRS and CDR2 YFSETQ. Germline trimming cut 1 base from V and 0 bases from J; bases unmatched to any gene: 6. The CDR3 loop is CASSLTRTGSSYEQYF. In DNA, the CDR3 is TGCGCCAGCAGCTTGACTAGGACAGGGAGCTCCTACGAGCAGTACTTC.

This clone has more than one count but fewer than ten. V gene TRBV4-1 combines with J gene TRBJ1-4; D may be TRBD1 (5 bases). CDR3 length: 16 residues. Trimming cost V 4 bases and J 13 bases, with 25 bases left between them. Germline-derived CDR1 and CDR2 are MGHRA and YSYEKL. The CDR3 spells CASSPTTETHNRGLFF. The CDR3 DNA reads TGCGCCAGCAGCCCCACGACAGAAACCCACAATAGGGGACTGTTTTTT.

The CDR3 protein is CASEVWQSNQPQHF. The CDR3 DNA is TGTGCCAGCGAAGTATGGCAGAGCAATCAGCCCCAGCATTTT. This chain joins TRBV28 and TRBJ1-5; D unresolved. CDR1 and CDR2 (germline): MDHEN, SYDVKM. Trimming stripped 8 bases from V and 1 base from J, with 12 bases between. This CDR3 is 14 amino acids long.

The table lists this clone with a count of one. The chain carries TRBV19 and TRBJ2-7; the match to TRBD2 covers 8 bases. V trimming: 0 bases; J trimming: 3 bases; junction bases outside the gene matches: 4. CDR1 and CDR2 (germline): LNHDA, SQIVND (reference sequence). The CDR3 contains 15 residues. CDR3 loop: CASSIDPGTSYEQYF. The CDR3 region has the DNA TGTGCCAGTAGTATAGACCCCGGGACTAGCTACGAGCAGTACTTC.

The chain joins TRBV2 to TRBJ2-1; tentative D call: TRBD2 (6 bases). CDR1 and CDR2 (germline): SNHLY, FYNNEI. The CDR3 is 9 residues long. With 8 bases removed from V and 10 bases from J, the gap between germline ends came to 6 bases. The CDR3 nucleotides are TGTGCCAGCCGGGGGGAGCAGTTCTTC. This sequence encodes CASRGEQFF.

The chain combines TRBV6-5 with TRBJ2-1, with TRBD1 matching 9 bases. J was trimmed by 5 bases and V by 4 bases; bases with no gene match: 3. CDR3 length equals 14 residues. Per the germline V gene, CDR1 is MNHEY and CDR2 is SVGAGI. The CDR3 reads CASSLGQGNNEQFF. Written as DNA, the CDR3 is TGTGCCAGCAGTTTGGGACAGGGAAACAATGAGCAGTTCTTC.

V usage is TRBV15 and J usage is TRBJ2-3; TRBD1 might be the D (6 bases). This CDR3 has 12 amino acids. Germline CDR1 is LNHNV and CDR2 is YYDKDF (reference sequence). V dropped 2 bases and J dropped 10 bases, with 10 bases sitting between them. The CDR3 region has the DNA TGTGCCACCAGCAGACAGGGGCCATCGCAGTATTTT. Its protein product is CATSRQGPSQYF.

This clone was observed once. The rearrangement uses TRBV15 and TRBJ2-7; the D gene is possibly TRBD1 (6 bases). The CDR3 extends over 15 amino acids. Looked up from germline, CDR1 is LNHNV and CDR2 is YYDKDF (reference sequence). Trimming cost V 4 bases and J 6 bases, with 19 bases left between them. CDR3 bases: TGTGCCACCAGCACCCGAGGGGGTGCTAATGGCGAGCAGTACTTC. Amino acids: CATSTRGGANGEQYF.

CDR3 in amino acids: CASSLDPGANTGELFF. The CDR3 DNA reads as TGCGCCAGCAGCTTGGATCCGGGAGCGAACACCGGGGAGCTGTTTTTT. The chain employs TRBV5-1 and TRBJ2-2; tentatively, D is TRBD2 (6 bases). V was shortened by 0 bases and J by 0 bases, with 9 bases between the two germline ends. The CDR3 has 16 residues. CDR1 SGHRS and CDR2 YFSETQ come from the germline V gene. The variable domain in full, completed from reference TRBV5-1 and TRBJ2-2, reads KAGVTQTPRYLIKTRGQQVTLSCSPISGHRSVSWYQQTPGQGLQFLFEYFSETQRNKGNFPGRFSGRQFSNSRSEMNVSTLELGDSALYLCASSLDPGANTGELFFGEGSRLTVL.

The chain carries TRBV29-1 and TRBJ2-1; 7 nucleotides align to TRBD2. The CDR3 length is 15 residues. Germline CDR1 and CDR2: SQVTM and ANQGSEA. V lost 7 bases, J lost 9 bases, and 18 bases stayed unmatched. The CDR3 here is CSAFGAGAGISEQFF. The CDR3 coding sequence is TGCAGCGCATTTGGGGCGGGAGCAGGAATCAGTGAGCAGTTCTTC.

The chain recombines TRBV19 with TRBJ2-1; D unclear. CDR1 and CDR2 from the germline V gene are LNHDA and SQIVND (reference sequence). Trimming took off 9 bases at V and 0 bases at J, with 15 bases between the two ends. This CDR3 is built from 15 residues. CDR3 residues: CASKLRSGSYNEQFF. Here the CDR3 DNA reads TGTGCCAGCAAGCTTCGGAGTGGCTCCTACAATGAGCAGTTCTTC.

The rearrangement joins TRBV10-2 to TRBJ2-3; TRBD1 matches 8 bases. This CDR3 has 15 amino acids. V shed 6 bases and J 0 bases; nucleotides not matched to a gene: 5. The germline V gene encodes CDR1 WSHSY and CDR2 SAAADI. CDR3 amino acids: CASRQTGVSTDTQYF. In DNA form, the CDR3 reads TGCGCCAGCAGACAGACAGGGGTTAGCACAGATACGCAGTATTTT.

The rearrangement uses TRBV6-5 and TRBJ2-3, with TRBD2 matching over 9 bases. Per the germline V gene, CDR1 is MNHEY and CDR2 is SVGAGI. Trimming removed 6 bases from V and 8 bases from J; junction bases left unmatched: 15. CDR3 length: 16 residues. CDR3 amino acids: CASSYGQRGGAGTQYF. The CDR3 DNA sequence: TGTGCCAGCAGCTACGGGCAACGCGGGGGGGCAGGTACGCAGTATTTT.

The V gene is TRBV18, the J gene TRBJ2-1, with 7 bases lining up with TRBD2. CDR1 and CDR2 from the germline V gene are KGHSH and LQKENI. The trim removed 6 bases at V and 8 bases at J, leaving 13 bases unmatched. The CDR3 runs to 15 residues. In DNA, the CDR3 is TGTGCCAGCTCCGTAACTAGCGTTTTAGGGCATGAGCAGTTCTTC. This encodes CASSVTSVLGHEQFF.

This clone was seen just once. The chain carries TRBV5-1 and TRBJ2-3, with 7 bases that match TRBD1. Germline values: CDR1 SGHRS, CDR2 YFSETQ. The CDR3 extends over 15 amino acids. The trim removed 2 bases at V and 1 base at J, leaving 4 bases unmatched. CDR3 in DNA: TGCGCCAGCAGCTTCAGGGGGACGGGCACAGATACGCAGTATTTT. Translating gives CASSFRGTGTDTQYF. Full variable domain (outside the CDR3, taken from reference TRBV5-1 and TRBJ2-3): KAGVTQTPRYLIKTRGQQVTLSCSPISGHRSVSWYQQTPGQGLQFLFEYFSETQRNKGNFPGRFSGRQFSNSRSEMNVSTLELGDSALYLCASSFRGTGTDTQYFGPGTRLTVL.

This chain joins TRBV5-1 and TRBJ1-5; D ambiguous. Trimming pared 2 bases from V and 1 base from J, leaving 4 bases between. Per the germline V gene, CDR1 is SGHRS and CDR2 is YFSETQ. The CDR3 sequence is 13 residues long. CDR3 residues: CASSFVSNQPQHF. CDR3 DNA: TGCGCCAGCAGCTTCGTCAGCAATCAGCCCCAGCATTTT.